Listed below are T cell receptor beta chains from one sample, sequenced in a study of blood T cell repertoires in COVID-19. Assay used: immunoSEQ multiplex PCR; TCRdb lists only in-frame clones, some missing. Of 250,000 to 350,000 clones in the sample, 70% to 90% are singletons; the top ten hold around 12%. The source material was peripheral blood. Every receptor here comes from a woman aged 60-75 years with acute or convalescent COVID-19. Each CDR3 is given with its conserved first and last residue. Fields, in order: clone size, D gene, J gene, V gene, CDR3 protein, CDR3 DNA. A D gene is named only where the DNA matches it firmly. A row's size may be missing; if present it is once, few, many or a size class.

few	-	TRBJ1-2	TRBV7-9	CASTDTPWGYTF	TGTGCCAGCACCGACACCCCCTGGGGCTACACCTTC
-	-	TRBJ1-1	TRBV19	CASSWQVNTEAFF	TGTGCCAGTAGTTGGCAGGTGAACACTGAAGCTTTCTTT
few	TRBD1	TRBJ1-1	TRBV5-1	CASSLELAGGLGAFF	TGCGCCAGCAGCTTGGAATTAGCAGGGGGTCTAGGGGCTTTCTTT
-	-	TRBJ2-3	TRBV20-1	CSASSVDTQYF	TGCAGTGCCTCTAGCGTTGATACGCAGTATTTT
-	TRBD2	TRBJ2-1	TRBV4-3	CASSAGLARGSYNEQFF	TGCGCCAGCAGCGCGGGACTAGCGAGGGGGTCCTACAATGAGCAGTTCTTC
-	-	TRBJ2-7	TRBV5-8	CASSLGSWRIIYEQYF	TGTGCCAGCAGCTTGGGTTCTTGGAGAATTATCTACGAGCAGTACTTC
-	-	TRBJ1-5	TRBV7-2	CASSLELGFNQPQHF	TGTGCCAGCAGCTTAGAGCTGGGCTTCAATCAGCCCCAGCATTTT
-	TRBD2	TRBJ2-4	TRBV4-2	CASSQVRTSGGRLAKNIQYF	TGTGCCAGCAGCCAAGTAAGGACTAGCGGGGGGCGACTAGCCAAAAACATTCAGTACTTC
once	-	TRBJ1-2	TRBV27	CASNPPVRGSYGYTF	TGTGCCAGCAACCCCCCTGTACGAGGAAGTTATGGCTACACCTTC
once	-	TRBJ1-4	TRBV3-1/TRBV3-2	CASSQSAGYEKLFF	TGTGCCAGCAGCCAGTCGGCGGGTTATGAAAAACTGTTTTTT
-	TRBD1	TRBJ1-1	TRBV5-4	CASSFRDRGEAFF	TGTGCCAGCAGCTTTCGTGACAGGGGTGAAGCTTTCTTT
-	-	TRBJ2-7	TRBV4-3	CASSPGAGVTYEQYF	TGCGCCAGCAGCCCCGGGGCAGGGGTTACCTACGAGCAGTACTTC
-	-	TRBJ1-3	TRBV18	CASSPPKGRGQFSGNTIYF	TGTGCCAGCTCACCACCGAAGGGCAGGGGCCAATTCTCTGGAAACACCATATATTTT
-	TRBD1	TRBJ1-5	TRBV6-6	CASSLPPGQGNQPQHF	TGTGCCAGCAGTTTACCCCCGGGACAGGGCAATCAGCCCCAGCATTTT
once	-	TRBJ1-5	TRBV10-3	CAISESGNSNQPQHF	TGTGCCATCTCCGAGTCAGGGAATAGCAATCAGCCCCAGCATTTT
few	TRBD1	TRBJ1-1	TRBV6-5	CASSATGGTEAFF	TGTGCCAGCAGCGCAACAGGGGGCACTGAAGCTTTCTTT
-	-	TRBJ2-7	TRBV11-3	CASSPEGPDEQYF	TGTGCCAGCAGCCCCGAGGGCCCTGACGAGCAGTACTTC
-	TRBD2	TRBJ2-7	TRBV19	CASSIAGTSVYEQYF	TGTGCCAGTAGTATAGCTGGGACTAGCGTCTACGAGCAGTACTTC
-	TRBD1	TRBJ1-2	TRBV7-9	CASSFPQGGYTF	TGTGCCAGCAGCTTCCCACAGGGGGGCTACACCTTC
-	TRBD2	TRBJ2-1	TRBV7-6	CASSSAGLAGVYNEQFF	TGTGCCAGCAGCTCGGCCGGACTAGCGGGAGTTTACAATGAGCAGTTCTTC
-	TRBD1	TRBJ1-4	TRBV11-2	CASSLVAGQHNEKLFF	TGTGCCAGCAGCTTAGTGGCGGGACAGCATAATGAAAAACTGTTTTTT
-	TRBD1	TRBJ2-2	TRBV7-3	CASSSLPDRAGDGELFF	TGTGCCAGCAGCTCACTCCCGGACAGGGCCGGGGACGGGGAGCTGTTTTTT
-	TRBD1	TRBJ1-6	TRBV5-1	CASRPTGNVAYNSPLHF	TGCGCCAGCAGACCGACAGGGAACGTGGCCTATAATTCACCCCTCCACTTT
once	-	TRBJ1-1	TRBV7-2	CASTDFGGAFF	TGTGCCAGCACCGACTTTGGGGGGGCTTTCTTT
-	-	TRBJ1-5	TRBV3-1/TRBV3-2	CASSQDLMTDSNQPQHF	TGTGCCAGCAGCCAAGATTTGATGACAGATAGCAATCAGCCCCAGCATTTT
-	TRBD1	TRBJ2-3	TRBV4-3	CASSQVGTGVPDTQYF	TGCGCCAGCAGCCAAGTAGGGACAGGGGTCCCAGATACGCAGTATTTT
-	TRBD2	TRBJ2-3	TRBV28	CASRALAGLGTDTQYF	TGTGCCAGCAGAGCCCTAGCGGGCTTAGGGACAGATACGCAGTATTTT
-	TRBD1	TRBJ2-4	TRBV19	CASAGQGAKNIQYF	TGTGCCAGCGCGGGACAGGGGGCCAAAAACATTCAGTACTTC
-	-	TRBJ1-2	TRBV5-1	CASSLFNSRSGHGYTF	TGCGCCAGCAGCTTGTTTAACTCCAGGTCAGGCCATGGCTACACCTTC
-	-	TRBJ2-1	TRBV29-1	CSVGTSLYNEQFF	TGCAGCGTTGGTACTAGCCTCTACAATGAGCAGTTCTTC
-	TRBD1	TRBJ1-6	TRBV27	CASSLSDRGGSPLHF	TGTGCCAGCAGTTTATCCGACAGGGGCGGTTCACCCCTCCACTTT
-	TRBD2	TRBJ2-1	TRBV2	CASRGLAGYNEQFF	TGTGCCAGCAGGGGACTAGCGGGGTACAATGAGCAGTTCTTC
-	TRBD1	TRBJ1-4	TRBV7-2	CASSLMAGGEKLFF	TGTGCCAGCAGCTTAATGGCAGGGGGTGAAAAACTGTTTTTT